This T cell receptor beta chain was observed in a study of blood T cell repertoires in COVID-19. The overall study: Sites in the United States, Italy and Spain provided acute and convalescent COVID-19 samples.

Seattle patient enrollment occurred during active infection, with longitudinal follow-up thereafter. Methods used by the authors: Reference gene primer amplification in the assay estimated nucleated cell counts. Data came from immunoSEQ multiplex PCR; TCRdb stores just in-frame clones and leaves some out. V and J calls and clone size are those listed in that table; D and trimming were worked out from the DNA. Of roughly 180,000 clones in the sample, about four fifths were seen once. Specimen: peripheral blood. This sequence originates from a woman aged 40 to 49 with COVID-19, enrolled during active disease.

The DNA of the CDR3 is TGTGCCAGCAGTCCTCGGACAGTCTCTGGAAACACCATATATTTT. Translating gives CASSPRTVSGNTIYF. The chain carries TRBV27 and TRBJ1-3, with a possible D match to TRBD1 (6 bases). Germline V gene lookup returns CDR1 MNHEY and CDR2 SMNVEV (reference sequence). V was shortened by 5 bases and J by 0 bases, with 11 bases between the two germline ends. This CDR3 contains 15 residues.